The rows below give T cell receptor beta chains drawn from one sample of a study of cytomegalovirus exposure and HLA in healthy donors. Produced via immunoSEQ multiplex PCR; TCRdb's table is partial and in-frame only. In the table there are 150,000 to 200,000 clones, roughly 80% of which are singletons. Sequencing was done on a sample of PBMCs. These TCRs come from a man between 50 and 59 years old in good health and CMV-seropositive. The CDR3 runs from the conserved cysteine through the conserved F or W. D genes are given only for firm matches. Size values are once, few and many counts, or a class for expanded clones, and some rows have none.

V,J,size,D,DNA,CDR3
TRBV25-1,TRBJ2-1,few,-,TGTGCCAGCGGCTTTAGGGGCAATGAGCAGTTCTTC,CASGFRGNEQFF
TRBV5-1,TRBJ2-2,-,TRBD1,TGCGCCAGCAGCAAGCAGACAGGGACCTGGGCGAACACCGGGGAGCTGTTTTTT,CASSKQTGTWANTGELFF
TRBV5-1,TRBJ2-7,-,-,TGCGCCAGCAGCTTGACAGGGAACCCTTCCTACGAGCAGTACTTC,CASSLTGNPSYEQYF
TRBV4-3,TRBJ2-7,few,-,TGCGCCAGCAGCCAAGATCCGTCGCGGTACGAGCAGTACTTC,CASSQDPSRYEQYF
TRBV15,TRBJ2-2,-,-,TGTGCCACCAGCAGACCAGGGGGGCGGAACACCGGGGAGCTGTTTTTT,CATSRPGGRNTGELFF
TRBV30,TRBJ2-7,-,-,TGTGCCTGGAACCGACAGGGACTCTCCTACGAGCAGTACTTC,CAWNRQGLSYEQYF
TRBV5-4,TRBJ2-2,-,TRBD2,TGTGCTGGGCTAGCGGGACGGACCGGGGAGCTGTTTTTT,CAGLAGRTGELFF
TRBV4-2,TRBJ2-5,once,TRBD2,TGTGCCAGCAGCCAAGGCCTAGCGGCCCGAGAGACCCAGTACTTC,CASSQGLAARETQYF
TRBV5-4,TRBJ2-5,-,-,TGTGCCAGCAGCTCCGGGGGGCGGGAGACCCAGTACTTC,CASSSGGRETQYF
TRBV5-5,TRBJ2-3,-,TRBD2,TGTGCCAGCAGCTTGGAGGTGGGACTAGCGGGAAGCACAGATACGCAGTATTTT,CASSLEVGLAGSTDTQYF
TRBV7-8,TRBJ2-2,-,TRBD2,TGTGCCAGCAGCTTAGCGAGGGTACCCCGGACTAGCGGTCCCGGGGAGCTGTTTTTT,CASSLARVPRTSGPGELFF
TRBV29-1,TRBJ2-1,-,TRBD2,TGCAGCGTGGTCACTAGCGGGGGTGAGCAGTTCTTC,CSVVTSGGEQFF
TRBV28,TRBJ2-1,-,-,TGTGCCAGCAGTTTAGTTACCTTTAGCAATGAGCAGTTCTTC,CASSLVTFSNEQFF
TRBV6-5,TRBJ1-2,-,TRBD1,TGTGCCAGCGCCCGGGACAGGGCCATCTATGGCTACACCTTC,CASARDRAIYGYTF
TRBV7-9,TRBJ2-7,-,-,TGTGCCAGCAGCTTCGACAACTACGAGCAGTACTTC,CASSFDNYEQYF
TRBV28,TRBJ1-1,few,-,TGTGCCAGCAGTCTTACCCGGGAAAATGGGAAGGCTTTCTTT,CASSLTRENGKAFF
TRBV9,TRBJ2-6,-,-,TGTGCCAGCAGCGCTAGCGAGGGAGCCGGGGCCAACGTCCTGACTTTC,CASSASEGAGANVLTF
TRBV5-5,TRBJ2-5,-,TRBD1,TGTGCCAGCTCTAACAGGGGCGCTTGGGAGACCCAGTACTTC,CASSNRGAWETQYF
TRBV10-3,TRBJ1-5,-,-,TGTGCCATCAGTGAGTCGGACAGCTGGGGGCAGCCCCAGCATTTT,CAISESDSWGQPQHF
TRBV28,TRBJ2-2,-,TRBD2,TGTGCCAGCAACCAAGCGGGGTTATATACCGGGGAGCTGTTTTTT,CASNQAGLYTGELFF
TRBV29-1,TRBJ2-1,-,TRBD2,TGCAGCGTTGAATTAGTGCGGGGAGGTGCGGGAGCCCCCCGGGGTGAGCAGTTCTTC,CSVELVRGGAGAPRGEQFF
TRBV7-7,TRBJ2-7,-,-,TGTGCTAGCAGCCCGGTGGCGGGTAGCTCCTACGAGCAGTACTTC,CASSPVAGSSYEQYF
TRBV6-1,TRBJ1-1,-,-,TGTGCCAGCAGTGCGGCGGGGGGGCACTACACTGAAGCTTTCTTT,CASSAAGGHYTEAFF
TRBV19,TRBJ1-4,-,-,TGTGCCAGTAGTATGGCCGCGGGAACAACTAATGAAAAACTGTTTTTT,CASSMAAGTTNEKLFF
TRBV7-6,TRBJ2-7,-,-,TGTGCCAGCAGCTCCATGAGGGGGTCCTACGAGCAGTACTTC,CASSSMRGSYEQYF
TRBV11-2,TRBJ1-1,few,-,TGTGCCAGCAGCTTCCAAGACAGGATGAACACTGAAGCTTTCTTT,CASSFQDRMNTEAFF
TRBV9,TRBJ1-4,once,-,TGTGCCAGCAGCCCTTCACTAACAGGGCTGAGTGAAAAACTGTTTTTT,CASSPSLTGLSEKLFF